These 20 T cell receptor beta chains were sequenced from one sample in a study of metastatic and nonmetastatic thyroid tumors. TCRdb reprocessed the PCR reads via MiXCR. The sample comprises some 28,000 clones, about 25% of which are singletons, and more than 2% rests with the top ten. Every patient was untreated before thyroid surgery. The sequencing input was blood. The receptors derive from a female donor with papillary thyroid cancer or a benign thyroid nodule (not recorded which). Some clones in this sample may be carry-over from other donors' samples.

The sample holds many counts of this clone. The V call is TRBV7-9, the J call TRBJ2-7; 9 bases are shared with TRBD1. V lost 4 bases and J lost 5; bases outside the gene matches: 21. The CDR3 totals 19 residues. Germline CDR1 and CDR2: SEHNR and FQNEAQ (reference sequence). The DNA of the CDR3 is TGTGCCAGCAGCTACACTTATGGCAAAGGACAGGGGCGGGTAGACGAGCAGTACTTC. Its translation: CASSYTYGKGQGRVDEQYF.

This clone showed up many times. The gene calls are TRBV10-3 and TRBJ1-6; D is undetermined. Trimming removed 0 bases from V and 4 bases from J, with 16 bases in between. Germline V gives CDR1 ENHRY, CDR2 SYGVKD. The length of the CDR3 is 18 residues. DNA for the CDR3: TGTGCCATCAGTGAGTCCCTTTCGGAGGGCGGATATAATTCACCCCTCCACTTT. It specifies CAISESLSEGGYNSPLHF.

This chain joins TRBV30 and TRBJ2-5; possible D gene TRBD2, 6 bases. Germline V gene sequence: CDR1 GTSNPN, CDR2 SVGIG (reference sequence). The CDR3 totals 12 residues. With 6 bases removed from V and 8 bases from J, the gap between germline ends came to 16 bases. For the CDR3, the DNA is TGTGCCTGCATTGTTCCCGGGGGTACCCAGTACTTC. This encodes CACIVPGGTQYF. Complete variable domain (other parts from reference TRBV30 and TRBJ2-5): SQTIHQWPATLVQPVGSPLSLECTVEGTSNPNLYWYRQAAGRGLQLLFYSVGIGQISSEVPQNLSASRPQDRQFILSSKKLLLSDSGFYLCACIVPGGTQYFGPGTRLLVL.

As regards this clone: Germline and junction disagree at one end, which may indicate a read error. The V gene is TRBV24-1, the J gene TRBJ2-5; D is unclear. CDR3 size: 13 residues. CDR1 KGHDR and CDR2 SFDVKD come from the germline V gene. In DNA form, the CDR3 reads TGTGCCACTAGTGAAGTCTACCAAGAGAGCCAGTACTTC. Translating gives CATSEVYQESQYF.

The chain joins TRBV12-3 or TRBV12-4 to TRBJ2-3; 10 bases are a match to TRBD2. The CDR3 contains 18 residues. The trim removed 6 bases at V and 5 bases at J, leaving 17 bases unmatched. The DNA of the CDR3 is TGTGCCAGCAGCATAACAGTTAGCGGGGGGCCGAGGAAAGATACGCAGTATTTT. Protein product: CASSITVSGGPRKDTQYF.

This clone came up a few times. The CDR3 does not close with the conserved phenylalanine or tryptophan, likely indicating a read error. The rearrangement links TRBV12-3 or TRBV12-4 to TRBJ2-7; tentative D call: TRBD1 (5 bases). This CDR3 has 13 amino acids. Trimming cost V 7 bases and J 6 bases, with 16 bases left between them. The CDR3 DNA follows: TGTGCCAGCACAGTAGGGGCCCTTGGCGAGCAGTACTCC. Encoded protein: CASTVGALGEQYS.

By its share, this clone is medium-sized (0.01 to 0.1%). This chain links TRBV6-1 with TRBJ2-7; possible D gene TRBD1, 7 bases. CDR1 is MNHNS and CDR2 is SASEGT in the germline V gene. CDR3 length: 16 residues. The V end was cut by 2 bases, the J end by 7 bases, with 21 bases between. CDR3 protein: CASSENPLRGVGEQYF. The CDR3 region has the DNA TGTGCCAGCAGTGAAAACCCCCTCAGGGGGGTGGGGGAGCAGTACTTC.

This clone appeared a few times. The V gene is TRBV27, the J gene TRBJ2-3, with D possibly being TRBD1 or TRBD2 (5 bases each). The CDR3 length is 15 residues. V lost 0 bases, J lost 1 base, and 8 bases lay in between. The germline V gene encodes CDR1 MNHEY and CDR2 SMNVEV (reference sequence). The CDR3 reads CASSLSGVGTDTQYF. The CDR3 DNA reads TGTGCCAGCAGTTTATCGGGGGTTGGCACAGATACGCAGTATTTT.

The chain uses TRBV4-3 and TRBJ2-7; 13 bases align to TRBD2. CDR1 and CDR2 from the germline V gene are LGHNA and YSLEER. The CDR3 runs to 17 residues. The ends lost 0 bases at V and 1 base at J; junction bases unmatched: 3. The chain's CDR3 is CASSQDRTSGSSYEQYF. The CDR3 DNA reads TGCGCCAGCAGCCAAGATAGGACTAGCGGGAGTTCCTACGAGCAGTACTTC.

There are many counts of this clone. The rearrangement joins TRBV28 to TRBJ2-1, with D uncertain. This CDR3 has 11 residues. Germline lookup yields CDR1 MDHEN and CDR2 SYDVKM. V lost 3 bases to trimming and J lost 9 bases, with 6 bases between them. CDR3 amino acids: CASSFDAEQFF. The CDR3 DNA is TGTGCCAGCAGTTTTGATGCTGAGCAGTTCTTC.

This clone was seen at least ten times. J is TRBJ1-1 and V is TRBV7-3; perhaps TRBD1 as D (5 bases). The CDR3 is 16 amino acids. Deletions cut 3 bases from V and 0 bases from J, with 14 bases between. Germline values: CDR1 SGHTA, CDR2 FQGTGA. CDR3 nucleotides: TGTGCCAGCAGCTTCCGGGGGAGGGAGTTGAACACTGAAGCTTTCTTT. The encoded protein is CASSFRGRELNTEAFF.

This clone has at least ten counts. Mismatch with germline at one junction end may stem from a read error. Other DNA variants within this sample encode the same CDR3. The chain employs TRBV28 and TRBJ2-5; D call uncertain. The germline CDR1 and CDR2 sequences are MDHEN and SYDVKM. The CDR3 has 15 residues. As DNA, the CDR3 is TGCGCCAGCAGTTTACAACACCCGCCTCAAGAGACCCAGTACTTC. Its protein is CASSLQHPPQETQYF.

This clone is categorized as medium-sized. J is TRBJ2-7 and V is TRBV30; perhaps TRBD2 as D (5 bases). The germline V and J ends were trimmed by 2 bases and 4 bases, with 15 bases remaining between them. CDR1 GTSNPN and CDR2 SVGIG come from the germline V gene (reference sequence). This CDR3 contains 14 residues. This CDR3 reads CAWSYEGPIYEQYF. The CDR3 DNA reads TGTGCCTGGAGTTACGAGGGCCCTATTTACGAGCAGTACTTC.

This clone was picked up many times. The chain is built from TRBV6-1 and TRBJ1-1; possibly TRBD1 for D (6 bases). This CDR3 contains 14 residues. V gave up 6 bases and J gave up 1 base, with 12 bases separating them. CDR1 and CDR2 from the germline V gene are MNHNS and SASEGT. The CDR3 here is CASRAGESNTEAFF. As DNA, the CDR3 is TGTGCCAGCAGAGCAGGGGAATCGAACACTGAAGCTTTCTTT.

This clone has ten or more counts. The CDR3 reads CAWSVLKAGGVGAQHF. CDR3 DNA: TGTGCCTGGAGTGTACTTAAGGCAGGCGGGGTTGGGGCCCAGCATTTT. This sequence joins TRBV30 and TRBJ1-5; D not certain. The ends were cut back, 0 bases at V and 11 bases at J, with 23 bases in the middle. Germline V gene sequence: CDR1 GTSNPN, CDR2 SVGIG (reference sequence). This CDR3 contains 16 residues. Full variable domain (rest looked up from reference TRBV30 and TRBJ1-5): SQTIHQWPATLVQPVGSPLSLECTVEGTSNPNLYWYRQAAGRGLQLLFYSVGIGQISSEVPQNLSASRPQDRQFILSSKKLLLSDSGFYLCAWSVLKAGGVGAQHFGDGTRLSIL.

By sample fraction, this clone is medium-sized (0.01 to 0.1%). The CDR3 DNA reads TGTGCCAGCAGACGAACTAGCGGGAGCTCCTACGAGCAGTACTTC. Translating it yields CASRRTSGSSYEQYF. This chain joins TRBV12-3 or TRBV12-4 and TRBJ2-7; TRBD2 aligns across 11 bases. The length of the CDR3 is 15 residues. V trimming: 6 bases; J trimming: 0 bases; junction bases outside the gene matches: 4.

The sample holds a few counts of this clone. Since a much larger clone is just one base distant, this may be a read error. Additional DNA sequences in this sample encode the identical CDR3. This chain uses TRBV6-1 with TRBJ2-3, with TRBD2 matching 7 bases. CDR1 and CDR2 from the germline V gene are MNHNS and SASEGT. The CDR3 contains 17 residues. V gave up 4 bases and J gave up 4 bases; unmatched junction bases: 14. The CDR3 loop is CASSAMFKRDFPDTQYF. CDR3 nucleotide sequence: TGTGCCAGCAGTGCTATGTTCAAGCGGGACTTCCCAGATACGCAGTATTTT.

The chain combines TRBV4-1 with TRBJ2-1; 8 positions agree with TRBD2. This CDR3 has 15 residues. V lost 4 bases and J lost 3; bases outside the gene matches: 5. Germline-derived CDR1 and CDR2 are MGHRA and YSYEKL. CDR3 DNA sequence: TGCGCCAGCAGCCCTGGACTAGCTGTCTACAATGAGCAGTTCTTC. As protein: CASSPGLAVYNEQFF.

By proportion, this clone is medium-sized. The V and J genes are TRBV7-2 and TRBJ2-7; no clear D. The ends were cut back, 5 bases at V and 6 bases at J, with 14 bases in the middle. The germline V gene encodes CDR1 SGHTA and CDR2 FQGNSA. CDR3 length equals 13 residues. CDR3 residues: CASSPHLVGEQYF. CDR3 nucleotides: TGTGCCAGCAGCCCCCATCTGGTGGGCGAGCAGTACTTC.

This clone appeared many times. This sequence joins TRBV30 and TRBJ2-1; D assignment may be TRBD1 or TRBD2 (5 bases each). CDR3 length equals 12 residues. Germline CDR1 is GTSNPN and CDR2 is SVGIG (reference sequence). V dropped 6 bases and J dropped 6 bases, with 12 bases sitting between them. The CDR3 sequence: CACTGTTNEQFF. CDR3 nucleotide sequence: TGTGCCTGTACCGGGACGACCAATGAGCAGTTCTTC. Variable domain in full (rest from reference TRBV30 and TRBJ2-1): SQTIHQWPATLVQPVGSPLSLECTVEGTSNPNLYWYRQAAGRGLQLLFYSVGIGQISSEVPQNLSASRPQDRQFILSSKKLLLSDSGFYLCACTGTTNEQFFGPGTRLTVL.